The 26 T cell receptor beta chains below all came from one sample that was sequenced in a study of blood T cell repertoires in COVID-19. The assay was immunoSEQ multiplex PCR, and TCRdb's table has in-frame clones only and misses some. This sample yields 100,000 to 150,000 clones, of which roughly 89% are seen a single time; roughly 4% belongs to the top ten. The sample was PBMCs or T cells enriched from blood (not recorded which). These receptors originate from a woman aged 25 to 39 who had recovered from COVID-19.

The chain is built from TRBV28 and TRBJ2-7; D unclear. Trimming left V 4 bases short and J 0 bases short, with 13 bases between. The germline gives CDR1 MDHEN, CDR2 SYDVKM. This CDR3 spans 15 amino acids. The CDR3 protein is CASSSPGSNSYEQYF. The CDR3 DNA reads TGTGCCAGCAGTTCCCCCGGGTCCAACTCCTACGAGCAGTACTTC.

V gene TRBV29-1 combines with J gene TRBJ1-1, with D possibly matching TRBD1 (6 bases). The CDR3 spans 15 residues. Germline CDR1 is SQVTM and CDR2 is ANQGSEA. The V end lost 5 bases, the J end lost 1 base, and 17 bases lay between the germline ends. CDR3 amino acids: CSVPRRGGSNTEAFF. CDR3 DNA: TGCAGCGTTCCCCGCCGGGGGGGCTCGAACACTGAAGCTTTCTTT.

The V gene is TRBV3-1 (or the pseudogene TRBV3-2), the J gene TRBJ2-4; D might be TRBD1 (6 bases). Per the germline V gene, CDR1 is LGHDT and CDR2 is YNNKEL (reference sequence). The CDR3 is 17 amino acids. Trimming stripped 0 bases from V and 0 bases from J, with 12 bases between. The CDR3 DNA reads as TGTGCCAGCAGCCAAGATCAGGGCAGGGGAGCCAAAAACATTCAGTACTTC. This sequence encodes CASSQDQGRGAKNIQYF.

This rearrangement joins TRBV5-1 to TRBJ1-2, with D possibly matching TRBD1 (6 bases). Germline V gene data show CDR1 as SGHRS and CDR2 as YFSETQ. The CDR3 is 14 residues long. Trimming took 6 bases from V and 7 from J, leaving 19 bases between them. The CDR3 sequence: CASTSTGTSGGYTF. Here the CDR3 DNA reads TGCGCCAGCACCTCGACAGGAACGTCTGGTGGCTACACCTTC.

This clone was detected only once. The V gene is TRBV3-1 (or the pseudogene TRBV3-2), the J gene TRBJ2-7, with 7 bases fitting TRBD2. Trimming at V came to 2 bases and at J to 2 bases, leaving 6 bases not matched to a gene. This CDR3 contains 15 residues. Germline V CDR1 and CDR2: LGHDT, YNNKEL (reference sequence). The CDR3 protein is CASSQLVAGAYEQYF. CDR3 nucleotide sequence: TGTGCCAGCAGCCAATTAGTTGCGGGGGCCTACGAGCAGTACTTC.

The chain employs TRBV30 and TRBJ1-3; the match to TRBD1 covers 8 bases. Germline assignment: CDR1 GTSNPN and CDR2 SVGIG (reference sequence). V was pared by 3 bases and J by 4 bases, with 14 bases of the junction left unmatched. The CDR3 has 17 amino acids. In DNA form, the CDR3 reads TGTGCCTGGAGCGAATTCCAGGGGGCTGCATCGGGAAACACCATATATTTT. Translating it yields CAWSEFQGAASGNTIYF.

The rearrangement links TRBV23-1 to TRBJ2-7; TRBD1 aligns across 10 bases. TRBV23-1 is sorted into the ORF group, with uncertain function. CDR3 length: 15 residues. V shed 2 bases and J 4 bases; nucleotides not matched to a gene: 5. The CDR3 region is CASSQDRGPGYEQYF. For the CDR3, the DNA is TGCGCCAGCAGTCAAGACAGGGGGCCGGGATACGAGCAGTACTTC.

V usage is TRBV28 and J usage is TRBJ2-7; no definite D call. Trimming stripped 5 bases from V and 3 bases from J, with 5 bases between. The CDR3 runs 11 residues. CDR1 MDHEN and CDR2 SYDVKM come from the germline V gene. CDR3 sequence: CASSLLYEQYF. CDR3 nucleotides: TGTGCCAGCAGTCTCCTCTACGAGCAGTACTTC.

This clone has more than one count but fewer than ten. Other nucleotide sequences from this sample produce the same CDR3. The chain joins TRBV28 to TRBJ2-5, with TRBD2 identical over 11 bases. The length of the CDR3 is 15 residues. Germline V lookup: CDR1 MDHEN, CDR2 SYDVKM. V was clipped by 2 bases and J by 1 base; unmatched bases: 0. The CDR3 sequence is CASSLTSGGQETQYF. CDR3 DNA: TGTGCCAGCAGTTTAACTAGCGGGGGCCAAGAGACCCAGTACTTC.

This clone was recorded once. The chain carries TRBV18 and TRBJ2-2, with 12 bases lining up with TRBD2. This CDR3 comprises 15 residues. The junction had 2 bases not matched to a gene; V was cut back by 6 bases and J by 3 bases. Germline CDR1 and CDR2: KGHSH and LQKENI. This CDR3 is CASSTSGSYTGELFF. The CDR3 DNA is TGTGCCAGCTCGACTAGCGGGAGTTACACCGGGGAGCTGTTTTTT.

The chain uses TRBV7-3 and TRBJ2-3; no reliable D call. The CDR3 has 15 residues. V was pared by 2 bases and J by 1 base, with 10 bases between. Germline V gives CDR1 SGHTA, CDR2 FQGTGA. CDR3 bases: TGTGCCAGCAGCTTACGGGTGGTCGGCACAGATACGCAGTATTTT. Encoded protein: CASSLRVVGTDTQYF. Filled out from reference TRBV7-3 and TRBJ2-3, the complete variable domain reads GAGVSQTPSNKVTEKGKYVELRCDPISGHTALYWYRQSLGQGPEFLIYFQGTGAADDSGLPNDRFFAVRPEGSVSTLKIQRTERGDSAVYLCASSLRVVGTDTQYFGPGTRLTVL.

The rearrangement uses TRBV9 and TRBJ2-3, with 11 bases fitting TRBD2. The CDR3 covers 18 residues. The J segment lost 2 bases and the V segment lost 2 bases, leaving 10 bases of the junction unmatched. The germline V gene encodes CDR1 SGDLS and CDR2 YYNGEE. DNA of the CDR3: TGTGCCAGCAGCGTTGCCACCTCTAGCGGGGGGTCCACAGATACGCAGTATTTT. Translation: CASSVATSSGGSTDTQYF.

J is TRBJ2-1 and V is TRBV19, with 14 nucleotides matching TRBD2. Germline V gene data show CDR1 as LNHDA and CDR2 as SQIVND (reference sequence). This CDR3 contains 15 residues. The ends lost 5 bases at V and 9 bases at J; junction bases unmatched: 6. The CDR3 is CASSGPGLAGVEQFF. CDR3 in DNA: TGTGCCAGTAGTGGACCGGGACTAGCGGGAGTTGAGCAGTTCTTC.

J is TRBJ1-4 and V is TRBV6-5, with D unresolved. CDR1 is MNHEY and CDR2 is SVGAGI in the germline V gene. Trimming removed 6 bases from V and 7 bases from J, with 12 bases in between. This CDR3 contains 13 residues. CDR3 in DNA: TGTGCCAGCAGGGCCCAGCGGGGTGAAAAACTGTTTTTT. This codes for CASRAQRGEKLFF.

The genes are TRBV5-1 and TRBJ1-2; D ambiguous. Germline loops: CDR1 SGHRS, CDR2 YFSETQ. CDR3 size: 13 residues. Trimming stripped 0 bases from V and 4 bases from J, with 7 bases between. The chain's CDR3 is CASSLDGFYGYTF. The CDR3 bases are TGCGCCAGCAGCTTGGACGGGTTCTATGGCTACACCTTC. Full variable domain (missing parts from reference TRBV5-1 and TRBJ1-2): KAGVTQTPRYLIKTRGQQVTLSCSPISGHRSVSWYQQTPGQGLQFLFEYFSETQRNKGNFPGRFSGRQFSNSRSEMNVSTLELGDSALYLCASSLDGFYGYTFGSGTRLTVV.

This sequence joins TRBV4-1 and TRBJ2-3, with TRBD2 matching 9 bases. Trimming took 2 bases from V and 4 from J; bases not matched to a gene: 7. Germline values: CDR1 MGHRA, CDR2 YSYEKL. The CDR3 has 16 residues. The CDR3 is CASSQISGRGADTQYF. As DNA, the CDR3 is TGCGCCAGCAGCCAAATTAGCGGGAGAGGGGCAGATACGCAGTATTTT.

The V and J genes are TRBV9 and TRBJ1-1; 7 bases match TRBD1. Germline-derived CDR1 and CDR2 are SGDLS and YYNGEE. This CDR3 has 16 residues. J lost 5 bases, V lost 2 bases, and 12 bases had no gene match. The CDR3, as DNA: TGTGCCAGCAGCGTCGAGAGGACAGGTGGGAAGACTGAAGCTTTCTTT. Encoded protein: CASSVERTGGKTEAFF. Combining the CDR3 with reference TRBV9 and TRBJ1-1 gives the whole variable domain DSGVTQTPKHLITATGQRVTLRCSPRSGDLSVYWYQQSLDQGLQFLIQYYNGEERAKGNILERFSAQQFPDLHSELNLSSLELGDSALYFCASSVERTGGKTEAFFGQGTRLTVV.

V gene TRBV30 combines with J gene TRBJ1-1; D not certain. This CDR3 region has 13 residues. Trimming pared 3 bases from V and 0 bases from J, leaving 8 bases between. Germline V lookup: CDR1 GTSNPN, CDR2 SVGIG (reference sequence). The CDR3 loop reads CAWREQLNTEAFF. CDR3 sequence (DNA): TGTGCCTGGAGAGAACAGTTGAACACTGAAGCTTTCTTT.

The chain links TRBV13 to TRBJ2-3, with 10 bases aligning to TRBD1. J gave up 0 bases and V 5 bases, and 2 bases lay outside the gene matches. CDR3 size: 15 residues. The germline CDR1 and CDR2 sequences are PRHDT and FYEKMQ (reference sequence). The CDR3 DNA reads TGTGCCAGCAGCGCGGGACAGGGGAGCACAGATACGCAGTATTTT. Translation: CASSAGQGSTDTQYF.

This clone was observed a handful of times. The rearrangement uses TRBV3-1 (or the pseudogene TRBV3-2) and TRBJ2-7, with TRBD2 matching over 8 bases. Germline assignment: CDR1 LGHDT and CDR2 YNNKEL (reference sequence). The trim removed 0 bases at V and 0 bases at J, leaving 7 bases unmatched. This CDR3 is 17 amino acids long. CDR3 sequence (DNA): TGTGCCAGCAGCCAAGATATTCCGGGAGGGGACTCCTACGAGCAGTACTTC. It yields the protein CASSQDIPGGDSYEQYF.

The J gene is TRBJ1-4, the V gene TRBV5-1, with TRBD1 matching 9 bases. The CDR3 is made up of 17 amino acids. Trimming cost V 2 bases and J 0 bases; bases outside gene matches: 5. Germline lookup yields CDR1 SGHRS and CDR2 YFSETQ. CDR3 in amino acids: CASSLGQGPATNEKLFF. The CDR3 nucleotides are TGCGCCAGCAGCTTAGGACAGGGGCCGGCAACTAATGAAAAACTGTTTTTT. Based on the CDR3 plus reference TRBV5-1 and TRBJ1-4, the full variable domain is KAGVTQTPRYLIKTRGQQVTLSCSPISGHRSVSWYQQTPGQGLQFLFEYFSETQRNKGNFPGRFSGRQFSNSRSEMNVSTLELGDSALYLCASSLGQGPATNEKLFFGSGTQLSVL.

This clone was found a few times. The V call is TRBV7-9, the J call TRBJ1-2; TRBD1 might be the D (5 bases). The CDR3 contains 14 residues. CDR1 is SEHNR and CDR2 is FQNEAQ in the germline V gene (reference sequence). The V end lost 5 bases, the J end lost 4 bases, and 14 bases lay between the germline ends. In DNA form, the CDR3 reads TGTGCCAGCAGCAATTCCAGGGTCGCCTATGGCTACACCTTC. Translating it yields CASSNSRVAYGYTF.

The chain carries TRBV7-2 and TRBJ2-2; TRBD1 aligns across 8 bases. Germline trimming cut 5 bases from V and 7 bases from J; bases unmatched to any gene: 3. Germline CDR1 is SGHTA and CDR2 is FQGNSA. The CDR3 contains 13 residues. The CDR3 spells CASSRQGIGELFF. Written as DNA, the CDR3 is TGTGCCAGCAGCAGACAGGGGATCGGGGAGCTGTTTTTT.

The chain combines TRBV15 with TRBJ2-7; no reliable D call. Germline CDR1 reads LNHNV; CDR2 reads YYDKDF (reference sequence). The V end lost 0 bases, the J end lost 4 bases, and 13 bases lay between the germline ends. The CDR3 covers 15 residues. The CDR3 protein is CATSRDRRFPYEQYF. In DNA, the CDR3 is TGTGCCACCAGCAGAGATCGGAGATTCCCTTACGAGCAGTACTTC. The full variable domain, with the rest looked up from reference TRBV15 and TRBJ2-7, is DAMVIQNPRYQVTQFGKPVTLSCSQTLNHNVMYWYQQKSSQAPKLLFHYYDKDFNNEADTPDNFQSRRPNTSFCFLDIRSPGLGDTAMYLCATSRDRRFPYEQYFGPGTRLTVT.

This sequence joins TRBV7-2 and TRBJ2-5; D uncertain. The germline V gene has CDR1 SGHTA and CDR2 FQGNSA. CDR3 length equals 16 residues. Trimming took off 2 bases at V and 1 base at J, with 14 bases between the two ends. For the CDR3, the DNA is TGTGCCAGCAGCTTATCTCTGGGCTTGATCCAAGAGACCCAGTACTTC. It specifies CASSLSLGLIQETQYF.

The V and J genes are TRBV6-5 and TRBJ1-5; unclear D gene. The CDR3 spans 13 residues. Between the trimmed V and J ends, which lost 8 bases and 3 bases, there was a span of 11 bases. Germline values: CDR1 MNHEY, CDR2 SVGAGI. The CDR3, as DNA: TGTGCCAGCTCCCGAACAGACAATCAGCCCCAGCATTTT. Amino acid sequence: CASSRTDNQPQHF.